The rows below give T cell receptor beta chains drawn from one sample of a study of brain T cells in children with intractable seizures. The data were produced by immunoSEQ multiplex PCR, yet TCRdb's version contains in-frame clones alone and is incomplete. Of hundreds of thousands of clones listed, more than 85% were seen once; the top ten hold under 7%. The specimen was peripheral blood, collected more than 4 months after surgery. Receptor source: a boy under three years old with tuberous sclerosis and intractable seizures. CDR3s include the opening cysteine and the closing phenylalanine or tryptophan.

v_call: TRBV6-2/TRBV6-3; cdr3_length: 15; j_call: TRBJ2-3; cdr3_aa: CASSYSPTSTDTQYF
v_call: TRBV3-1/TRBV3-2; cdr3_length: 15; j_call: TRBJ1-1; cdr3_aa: CASSNLDRVRTEAFF
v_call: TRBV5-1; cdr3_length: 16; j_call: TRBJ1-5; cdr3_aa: CASSLGTGGPNQPQHF
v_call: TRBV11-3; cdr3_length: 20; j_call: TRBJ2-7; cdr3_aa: CASSLEGRWLREVGGNEQYF
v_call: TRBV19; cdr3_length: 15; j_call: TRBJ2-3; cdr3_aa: CASSIQGGGTDTQYF
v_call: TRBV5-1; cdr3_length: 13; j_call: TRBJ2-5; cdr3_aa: CASSFESSETQYF
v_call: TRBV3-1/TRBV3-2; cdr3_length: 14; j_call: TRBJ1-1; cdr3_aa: CASSLGRWGSEAFF
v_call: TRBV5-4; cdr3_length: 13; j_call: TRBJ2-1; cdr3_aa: CASSRGTSNEQFF
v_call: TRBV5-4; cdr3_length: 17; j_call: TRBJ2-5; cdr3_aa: CASSQGPSSANRETQYF
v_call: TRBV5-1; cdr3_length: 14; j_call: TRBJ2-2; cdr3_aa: CASSLQTNTGELFF